The source of this T cell receptor (beta chain) is a study of Ad26.COV2.S vaccination and SARS-CoV-2 variants. Notes on the study in general: Vaccine recipients posted higher spike-specific TCR breadth than their placebo counterparts. The breadth of spike-specific CD8+ and CD4+ T cell responses after vaccination was reportedly substantial. Recipients of vaccine and of placebo showed similar breadth of their non-spike TCR repertoires.

Profiled with immunoSEQ multiplex PCR; TCRdb holds only in-frame clones, not every one. This table holds over 110,000 clones, 75% to 90% found once. V lost 6 bases and J lost 0, with 12 bases in between. The germline gives CDR1 MNHEY, CDR2 SVGAGI. The CDR3 is 15 residues long. Remarks on this clone: Its target is not known.

This clonotype was obtained from a human donor who had recovered from COVID-19. Source: peripheral blood, taken after recovery from COVID-19. The chain employs TRBV6-5 and TRBJ1-3; a possible D gene is TRBD1 (6 bases). CDR3 sequence: CASSNDRSSGNTIYF. CDR3 nucleotides: TGTGCCAGCAGCAACGACAGGAGCTCTGGAAACACCATATATTTT.